This passage covers 6 T cell receptor beta chains from one sample sequenced in a study of T cell changes during pregnancy in multiple sclerosis. The repertoire was sequenced with immunoSEQ multiplex PCR; TCRdb's copy has only in-frame clones and lacks some. This table has tens of thousands of clones, more than 75% appearing once. The starting material was CD8+ T cells from peripheral blood mononuclear cells, obtained before pregnancy. The receptors derive from a female donor with multiple sclerosis, enrolled in a pregnancy study.

The chain uses TRBV5-4 and TRBJ1-1, with D possibly being TRBD1 (5 bases). The V gene's germline CDR1 is SGHNT and CDR2 YYREEE (reference sequence). The V end lost 0 bases, the J end lost 5 bases, and 14 bases lay between the germline ends. The CDR3 has 15 amino acids. The DNA of the CDR3 is TGTGCCAGCAGCTTGGGGGAGGAGGGGCAAACTGAAGCTTTCTTT. Protein: CASSLGEEGQTEAFF.

V is TRBV7-9 and J is TRBJ2-5, with D possibly being TRBD2 (6 bases). The germline V and J ends were trimmed by 3 bases and 3 bases, with 8 bases remaining between them. Germline CDR1 is SEHNR and CDR2 is FQNEAQ (reference sequence). The CDR3 spans 13 residues. CDR3 DNA sequence: TGTGCCAGCAGCTTTCTAGCGAAAGAGACCCAGTACTTC. Translating it yields CASSFLAKETQYF.

There are a few counts of this clone. The rearrangement uses TRBV7-3 and TRBJ2-3; 14 positions match TRBD2. CDR1 SGHTA and CDR2 FQGTGA come from the germline V gene. Trimming removed 5 bases from V and 6 bases from J; junction bases left unmatched: 13. This CDR3 region has 18 residues. CDR3 protein: CASSAGTSGGRASDTQYF. As DNA, the CDR3 is TGTGCCAGCAGCGCAGGGACTAGCGGGGGACGGGCCTCGGATACGCAGTATTTT.

The V gene is TRBV29-1, the J gene TRBJ2-2; possible D gene TRBD1, 5 bases. Germline CDR1 reads SQVTM; CDR2 reads ANQGSEA. Trimming cost V 2 bases and J 4 bases, with 11 bases left between them. The CDR3 consists of 14 residues. The CDR3 DNA reads TGCAGCGTTGAACAGGGCTTTGGCACCGGGGAGCTGTTTTTT. Translating it yields CSVEQGFGTGELFF.

This clone was found once. J is TRBJ1-2 and V is TRBV12-5; the D gene is possibly TRBD1 (5 bases). With 5 bases removed from V and 7 bases from J, the gap between germline ends came to 14 bases. The CDR3 consists of 13 residues. Germline V CDR1 and CDR2: LGHNT, FRNRAP. The CDR3 region has the DNA TGTGCTAGTGGTGAGGAGGGGTTGAGTGGCTACACCTTC. Its translation is CASGEEGLSGYTF.

The chain carries TRBV27 and TRBJ1-1; D unclear. V was trimmed by 4 bases and J by 4 bases, leaving 10 bases between them. This CDR3 region has 13 residues. Germline V lookup: CDR1 MNHEY, CDR2 SMNVEV (reference sequence). The CDR3 region is CASSSAVGTEAFF. CDR3 DNA: TGTGCCAGCAGTTCCGCGGTTGGCACTGAAGCTTTCTTT.